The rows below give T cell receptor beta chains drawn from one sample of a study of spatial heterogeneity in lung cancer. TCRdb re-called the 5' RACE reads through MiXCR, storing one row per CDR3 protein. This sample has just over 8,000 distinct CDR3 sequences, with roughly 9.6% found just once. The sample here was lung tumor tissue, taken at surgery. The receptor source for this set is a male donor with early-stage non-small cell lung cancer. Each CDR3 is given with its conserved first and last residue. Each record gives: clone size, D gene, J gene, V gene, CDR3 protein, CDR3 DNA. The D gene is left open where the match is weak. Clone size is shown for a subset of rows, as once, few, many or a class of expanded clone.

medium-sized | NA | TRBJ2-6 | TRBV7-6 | CASSLAGSSGANVLTF | TGTGCCAGCAGCTTAGCGGGTTCCTCTGGGGCCAACGTCCTGACTTTC
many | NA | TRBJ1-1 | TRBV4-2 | CASSQGPRQGHTEAFF | TGTGCCAGCAGCCAAGGTCCACGGCAGGGTCATACTGAAGCTTTCTTT
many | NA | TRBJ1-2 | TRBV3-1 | CASSHGTHTNYGYTF | TGTGCCAGCAGCCACGGGACGCACACTAACTATGGCTACACCTTC
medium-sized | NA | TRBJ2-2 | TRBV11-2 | CASSPLRTNTGELFF | TGTGCCAGCAGCCCCTTGCGGACTAACACCGGGGAGCTGTTTTTT
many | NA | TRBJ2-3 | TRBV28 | CASSPSSLRSGTDTQYF | TGTGCCAGCAGCCCCAGTAGTCTCCGCTCTGGCACAGATACGCAGTATTTT
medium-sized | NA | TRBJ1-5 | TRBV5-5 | CASSLVQVGQPQHF | TGTGCCAGCAGCTTGGTCCAGGTGGGGCAGCCCCAGCATTTT
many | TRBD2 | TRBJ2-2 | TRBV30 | CAWSPRGVAGELFF | TGTGCCTGGTCCCCACGGGGGGTCGCCGGGGAGCTGTTTTTT
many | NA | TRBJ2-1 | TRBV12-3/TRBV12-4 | CASSLDSSANEQFF | TGTGCCAGCAGTTTAGATTCTAGCGCCAATGAGCAGTTCTTC
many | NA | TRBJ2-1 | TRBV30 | CAWSPGSFYNEQFF | TGTGCCTGGAGCCCTGGCTCCTTCTACAATGAGCAGTTCTTC
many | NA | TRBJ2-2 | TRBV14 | CASSQDKGHSTFNTGELFF | TGTGCCAGCAGCCAAGATAAGGGCCACTCCACCTTTAACACCGGGGAGCTGTTTTTT
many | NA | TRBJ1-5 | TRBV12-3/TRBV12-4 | CASSLYRQPQHF | TGTGCCAGCAGTTTATATCGGCAGCCCCAGCATTTT
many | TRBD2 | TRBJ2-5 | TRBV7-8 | CASSLGSLAGGGETQYF | TGTGCCAGCAGCTTGGGATCACTAGCGGGGGGTGGAGAGACCCAGTACTTC
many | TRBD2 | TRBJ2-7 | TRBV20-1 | CSAKGLAGDEQYF | TGCAGTGCTAAGGGACTAGCGGGAGACGAGCAGTACTTC
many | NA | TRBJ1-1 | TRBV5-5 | CASSSYSGLNTEAFF | TGTGCCAGCAGCTCTTACTCGGGGTTGAACACTGAAGCTTTCTTT
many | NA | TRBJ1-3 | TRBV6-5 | CASRASRLLSGNTIYF | TGTGCCAGCAGGGCTAGTCGGCTCCTCTCTGGAAACACCATATATTTT
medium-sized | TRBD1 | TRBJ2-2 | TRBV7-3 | CASSSPWTGNTGELFF | TGTGCCAGCAGCTCACCATGGACAGGGAACACCGGGGAGCTGTTTTTT
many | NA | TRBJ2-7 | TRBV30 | CAWTTGTDSSYEQYF | TGTGCCTGGACTACCGGGACGGACAGCTCCTACGAGCAGTACTTC
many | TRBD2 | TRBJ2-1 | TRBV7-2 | CASSLIAGGANEQFF | TGTGCCAGCAGCCTCATAGCGGGAGGAGCCAATGAGCAGTTCTTC
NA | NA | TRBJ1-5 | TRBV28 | CASSLDSFNQPQHF | TGTGCCAGCAGTTTGGACTCATTCAATCAGCCCCAGCATTTT
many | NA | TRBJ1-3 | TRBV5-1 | CASSSFMGASGNTIYF | TGCGCCAGCAGCTCCTTTATGGGGGCCTCTGGAAACACCATATATTTT
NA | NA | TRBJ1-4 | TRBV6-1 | CASRPRAEEGLEKLFF | TGTGCCAGCAGACCAAGGGCGGAGGAGGGATTGGAAAAACTGTTTTTT
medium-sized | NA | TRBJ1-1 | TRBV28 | CASSLAEWGHTEAFF | TGTGCCAGCAGTTTGGCCGAGTGGGGACACACTGAAGCTTTCTTT
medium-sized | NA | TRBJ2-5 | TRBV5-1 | CASSSKVTETQYF | TGCGCCAGCAGCTCCAAGGTGACAGAGACCCAGTACTTC
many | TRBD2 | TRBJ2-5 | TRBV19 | CASSIPSAGGRETQYF | TGTGCCAGTAGTATCCCCTCGGCGGGGGGCCGAGAGACCCAGTACTTC
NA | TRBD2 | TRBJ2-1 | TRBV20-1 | CSTIGSGRALYNEQFF | TGCAGTACTATTGGTAGCGGGAGGGCCCTCTACAATGAGCAGTTCTTC
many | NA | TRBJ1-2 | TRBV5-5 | CASSPAGGYGYTF | TGTGCCAGCAGCCCGGCCGGGGGGTATGGCTACACCTTC
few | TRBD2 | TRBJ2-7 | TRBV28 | CASSPASGYTSYEQYF | TGTGCCAGCAGTCCCGCTAGCGGCTATACCTCCTACGAGCAGTACTTC
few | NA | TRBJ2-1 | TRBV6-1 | CASIRGSYNEQFF | TGTGCCAGCATCAGGGGCTCCTACAATGAGCAGTTCTTC
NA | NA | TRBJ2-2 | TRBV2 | CASRDRTSTTGELFF | TGTGCCAGCAGGGACAGGACTAGCACCACCGGGGAGCTGTTTTTT
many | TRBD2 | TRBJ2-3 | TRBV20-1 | CSATPTSGGFDTQYF | TGCAGTGCTACTCCGACTAGCGGGGGGTTTGATACGCAGTATTTT
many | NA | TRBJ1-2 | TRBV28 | CASSSGQYGYTF | TGTGCCAGCAGTTCAGGGCAGTATGGCTACACCTTC
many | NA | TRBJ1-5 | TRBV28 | CASSFVNQPQHF | TGTGCCAGCAGTTTTGTTAATCAGCCCCAGCATTTT
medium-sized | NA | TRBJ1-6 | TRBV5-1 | CASSLEASDMGSPLHF | TGCGCCAGCAGCTTGGAGGCGTCAGATATGGGGTCACCCCTCCACTTT
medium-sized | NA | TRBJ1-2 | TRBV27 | CASSPGHLYGYTF | TGTGCCAGCAGCCCCGGACACCTCTATGGCTACACCTTC
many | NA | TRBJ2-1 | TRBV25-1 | CASKVGGSNEQFF | TGTGCCAGCAAGGTTGGGGGGAGCAATGAGCAGTTCTTC
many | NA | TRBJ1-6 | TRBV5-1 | CASSWTPGNSPLHF | TGCGCCAGCAGCTGGACACCCGGGAATTCACCCCTCCACTTT
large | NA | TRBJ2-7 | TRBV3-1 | CASSSGGSYEQYF | TGTGCCAGCAGCTCGGGCGGATCCTACGAGCAGTACTTC
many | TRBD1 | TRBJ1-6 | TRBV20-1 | CSARPGQVNSPLHF | TGCAGTGCTAGACCGGGACAGGTGAATTCACCCCTCCACTTT
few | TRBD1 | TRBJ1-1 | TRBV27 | CASSAGTASTEAFF | TGTGCCAGCAGCGCCGGGACAGCATCCACTGAAGCTTTCTTT
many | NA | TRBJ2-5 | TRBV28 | CASSLIGPNGKTQYF | TGTGCCAGCAGTTTGATCGGGCCCAACGGGAAGACCCAGTACTTC
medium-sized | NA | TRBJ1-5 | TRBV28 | CASSVGNQPQHF | TGTGCCAGCAGTGTGGGAAATCAGCCCCAGCATTTT
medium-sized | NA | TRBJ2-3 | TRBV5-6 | CASSDGGRGTDTQYF | TGTGCCAGCAGCGATGGGGGCAGGGGCACAGATACGCAGTATTTT
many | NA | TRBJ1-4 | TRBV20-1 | CSAGPALNEKLFF | TGCAGTGCGGGGCCAGCACTTAATGAAAAACTGTTTTTT
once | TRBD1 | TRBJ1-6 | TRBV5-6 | CASSPSDRGNSPLHF | TGTGCCAGCAGCCCGTCGGACAGGGGAAATTCACCCCTCCACTTT
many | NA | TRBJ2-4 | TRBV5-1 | CASSLEGARKNIQYF | TGCGCCAGCAGCTTGGAGGGCGCCAGGAAAAACATTCAGTACTTC
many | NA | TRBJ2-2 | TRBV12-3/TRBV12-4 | CASCPATLTGELFF | TGTGCCAGTTGCCCAGCAACTTTAACCGGGGAGCTGTTTTTT
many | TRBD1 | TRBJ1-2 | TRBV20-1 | CSARGNIPGQGFYGYTF | TGCAGTGCTAGAGGCAACATCCCGGGACAGGGGTTTTATGGCTACACCTTC
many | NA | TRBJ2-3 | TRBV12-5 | CAGLGRRRHF | TGTGCTGGCCTCGGGCGTAGAAGACATTTT
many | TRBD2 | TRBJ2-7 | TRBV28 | CASSRTSGSSYEQYF | TGTGCCAGCAGCCGCACTAGCGGGAGTTCCTACGAGCAGTACTTC
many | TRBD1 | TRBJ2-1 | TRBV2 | CASSQLMGQGDEQFF | TGTGCCAGCAGTCAATTAATGGGACAGGGGGATGAGCAGTTCTTC
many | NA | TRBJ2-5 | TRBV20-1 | CSARATAQETQYF | TGCAGTGCTAGGGCTACAGCCCAAGAGACCCAGTACTTC
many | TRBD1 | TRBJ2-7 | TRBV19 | CASSIRQGNEQYF | TGTGCCAGTAGTATCCGACAGGGTAACGAGCAGTACTTC
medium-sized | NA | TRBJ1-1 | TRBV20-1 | CSARDLQGVTEAFF | TGCAGTGCTAGAGATCTACAGGGAGTCACTGAAGCTTTCTTT
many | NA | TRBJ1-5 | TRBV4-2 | CASSQDTDSSHSNQPQHF | TGTGCCAGCAGCCAAGATACGGACAGCTCTCATAGCAATCAGCCCCAGCATTTT
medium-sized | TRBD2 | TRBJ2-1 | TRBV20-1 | CSAREVAGGFNEQFF | TGCAGTGCTAGAGAAGTCGCGGGAGGGTTCAATGAGCAGTTCTTC
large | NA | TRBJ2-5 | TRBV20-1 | CSASGQETQYF | TGCAGTGCTAGCGGACAAGAGACCCAGTACTTC
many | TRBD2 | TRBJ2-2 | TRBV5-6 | CASSLRTGTSGTGELFF | TGTGCCAGCAGCTTGCGAACCGGGACTAGCGGGACCGGGGAGCTGTTTTTT
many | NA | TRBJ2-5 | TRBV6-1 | CASSEGAVQETQYF | TGTGCCAGCAGTGAAGGCGCAGTACAAGAGACCCAGTACTTC
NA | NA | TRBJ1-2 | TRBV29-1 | CSVEDLSNGYTF | TGCAGCGTTGAAGACCTATCAAATGGCTACACCTTC
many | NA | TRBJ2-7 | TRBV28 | CASSSSSLEFYEQYF | TGTGCCAGCAGTTCCTCCTCACTAGAATTCTACGAGCAGTACTTC